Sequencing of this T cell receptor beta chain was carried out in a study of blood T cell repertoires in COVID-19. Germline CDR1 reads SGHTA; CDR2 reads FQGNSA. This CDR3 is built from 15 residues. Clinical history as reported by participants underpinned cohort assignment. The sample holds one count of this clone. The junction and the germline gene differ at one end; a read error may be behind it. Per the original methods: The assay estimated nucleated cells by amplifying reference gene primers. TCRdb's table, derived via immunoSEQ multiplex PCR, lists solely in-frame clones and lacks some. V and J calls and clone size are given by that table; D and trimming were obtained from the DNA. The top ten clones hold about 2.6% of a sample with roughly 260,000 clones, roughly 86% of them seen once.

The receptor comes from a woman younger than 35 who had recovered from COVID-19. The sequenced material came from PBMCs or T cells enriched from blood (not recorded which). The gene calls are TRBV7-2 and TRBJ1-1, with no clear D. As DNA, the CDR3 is TGTGCCAGCAGCTCACACAGACGGTTGAATACTGAAGCTTTCTTT. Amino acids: CASSSHRRLNTEAFF.